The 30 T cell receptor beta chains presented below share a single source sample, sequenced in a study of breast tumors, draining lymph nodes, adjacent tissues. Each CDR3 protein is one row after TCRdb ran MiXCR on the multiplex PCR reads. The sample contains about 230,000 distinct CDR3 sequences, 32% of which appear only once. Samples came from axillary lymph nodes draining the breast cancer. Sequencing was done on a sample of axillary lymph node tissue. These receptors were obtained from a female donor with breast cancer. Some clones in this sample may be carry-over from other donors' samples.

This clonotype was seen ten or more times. The CDR3 spells CASSLVGGRGFGEQFF. CDR3 nucleotides: TGCGCCAGCAGCTTGGTCGGCGGGAGAGGTTTCGGCGAGCAGTTCTTC. The chain has TRBV5-1 and TRBJ2-1, with 7 positions matching TRBD2. V shed 0 bases, J shed 10 bases, and the junction held 13 bases outside the gene matches. Per germline, CDR1 SGHRS and CDR2 YFSETQ. The CDR3 has 16 residues.

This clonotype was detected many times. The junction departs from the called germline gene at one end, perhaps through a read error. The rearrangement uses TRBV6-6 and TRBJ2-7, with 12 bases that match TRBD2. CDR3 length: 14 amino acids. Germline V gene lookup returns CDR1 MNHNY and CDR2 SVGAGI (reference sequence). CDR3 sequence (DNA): TGTGCCAGCAGTTACTCGAGTCTAGCGGGAGGGCATGTCTTC. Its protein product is CASSYSSLAGGHVF.

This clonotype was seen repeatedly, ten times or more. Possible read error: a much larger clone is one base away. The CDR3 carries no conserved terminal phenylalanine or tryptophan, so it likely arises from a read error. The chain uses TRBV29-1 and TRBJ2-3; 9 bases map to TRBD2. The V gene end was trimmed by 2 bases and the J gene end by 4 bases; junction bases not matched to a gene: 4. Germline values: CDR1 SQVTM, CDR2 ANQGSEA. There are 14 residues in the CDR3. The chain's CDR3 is CSVERSGRPDTQYS. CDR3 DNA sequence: TGCAGCGTTGAAAGGAGCGGGAGGCCAGATACGCAGTATTCT.

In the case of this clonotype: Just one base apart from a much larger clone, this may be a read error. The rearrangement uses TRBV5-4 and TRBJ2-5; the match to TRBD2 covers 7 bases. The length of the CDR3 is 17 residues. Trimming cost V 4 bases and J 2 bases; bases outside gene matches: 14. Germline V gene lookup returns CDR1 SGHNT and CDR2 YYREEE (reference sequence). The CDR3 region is CASSLGLVGGFQETQYF. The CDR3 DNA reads TGTGCCAGCAGCCTTGGACTAGTGGGAGGGTTTCAAGAGACCCAGTACTTC.

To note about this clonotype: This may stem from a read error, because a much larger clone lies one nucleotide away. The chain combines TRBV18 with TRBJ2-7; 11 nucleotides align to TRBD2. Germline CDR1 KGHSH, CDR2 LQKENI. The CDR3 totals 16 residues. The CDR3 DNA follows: TGTACCAGCTCACCACCGTTGGGACTAGCGGAGTACGAGCAGTACTTC. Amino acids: CTSSPPLGLAEYEQYF.

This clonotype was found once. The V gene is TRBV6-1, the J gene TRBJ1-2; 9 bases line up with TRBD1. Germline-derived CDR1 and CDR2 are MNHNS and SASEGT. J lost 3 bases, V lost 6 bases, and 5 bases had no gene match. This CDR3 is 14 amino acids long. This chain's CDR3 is CASRGQGLDYGYTF. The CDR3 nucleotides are TGTGCCAGCAGGGGACAGGGACTGGACTATGGCTACACCTTC.

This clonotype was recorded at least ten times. The CDR3 here is CASSIDRGIGTQYF. CDR3 nucleotide sequence: TGTGCCAGCAGTATCGACAGGGGTATCGGGACCCAGTACTTC. The genes are TRBV6-5 and TRBJ2-5; 8 bases are shared with TRBD1. In germline, CDR1 is MNHEY, CDR2 SVGAGI. CDR3 length: 14 residues. V lost 5 bases to trimming and J lost 7 bases; unmatched junction nucleotides: 9.

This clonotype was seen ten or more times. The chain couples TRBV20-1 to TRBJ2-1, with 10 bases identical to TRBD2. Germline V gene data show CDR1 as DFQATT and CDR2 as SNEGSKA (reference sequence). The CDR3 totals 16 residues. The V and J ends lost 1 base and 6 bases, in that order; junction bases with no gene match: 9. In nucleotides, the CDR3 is TGCAGTGCTAGAGCCCCTACTAGCGGGAAACCCAATGAGCAGTTCTTC. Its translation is CSARAPTSGKPNEQFF.

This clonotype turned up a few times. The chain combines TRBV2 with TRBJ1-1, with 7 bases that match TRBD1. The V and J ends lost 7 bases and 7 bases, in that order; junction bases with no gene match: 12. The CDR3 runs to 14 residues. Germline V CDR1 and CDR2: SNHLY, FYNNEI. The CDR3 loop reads CASTPGQSTREAFF. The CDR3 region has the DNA TGTGCCAGCACCCCGGGACAGAGTACCCGTGAAGCTTTCTTT.

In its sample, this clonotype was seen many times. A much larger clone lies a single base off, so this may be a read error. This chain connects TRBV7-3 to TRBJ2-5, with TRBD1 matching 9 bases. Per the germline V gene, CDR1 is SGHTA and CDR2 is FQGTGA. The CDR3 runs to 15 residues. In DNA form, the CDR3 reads TGTGCCAGCAGCCAAGCCGGGACAGGGCGGGAGACCCAGCACTTC. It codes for CASSQAGTGRETQHF.

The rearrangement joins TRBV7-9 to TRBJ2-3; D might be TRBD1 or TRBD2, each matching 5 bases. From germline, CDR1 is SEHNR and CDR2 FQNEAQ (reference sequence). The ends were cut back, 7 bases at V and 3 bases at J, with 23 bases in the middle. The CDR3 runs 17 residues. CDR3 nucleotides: TGTGCCAGCACCTCTCTGAAGGGGTACGGGGCAACAGATACGCAGTATTTT. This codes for CASTSLKGYGATDTQYF.

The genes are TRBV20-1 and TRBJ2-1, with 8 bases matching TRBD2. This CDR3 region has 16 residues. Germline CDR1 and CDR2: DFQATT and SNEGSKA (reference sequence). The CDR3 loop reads CSAVRGGGRFLDGQFF. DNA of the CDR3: TGCAGCGCCGTTCGGGGTGGCGGGAGGTTTTTGGATGGGCAGTTCTTC.

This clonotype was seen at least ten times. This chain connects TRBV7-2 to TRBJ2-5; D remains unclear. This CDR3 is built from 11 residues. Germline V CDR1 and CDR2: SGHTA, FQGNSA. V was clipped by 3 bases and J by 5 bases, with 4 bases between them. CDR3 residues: CASSFMETQYF. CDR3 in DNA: TGTGCCAGCAGCTTTATGGAGACCCAGTACTTC.

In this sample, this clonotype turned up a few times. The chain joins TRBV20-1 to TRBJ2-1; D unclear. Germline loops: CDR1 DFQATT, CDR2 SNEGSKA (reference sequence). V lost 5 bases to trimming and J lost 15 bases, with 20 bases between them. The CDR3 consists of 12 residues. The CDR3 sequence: CSAGLDRSWPFF. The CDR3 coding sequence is TGCAGTGCTGGGCTGGATCGGTCTTGGCCGTTCTTC.

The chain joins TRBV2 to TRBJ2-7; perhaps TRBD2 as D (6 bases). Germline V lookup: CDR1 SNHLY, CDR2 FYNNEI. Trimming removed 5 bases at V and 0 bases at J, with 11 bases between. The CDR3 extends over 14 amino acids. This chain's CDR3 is CASSMTSSSYEQYV. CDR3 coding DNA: TGTGCCAGCAGTATGACTAGTAGCTCCTACGAGCAGTACGTC.

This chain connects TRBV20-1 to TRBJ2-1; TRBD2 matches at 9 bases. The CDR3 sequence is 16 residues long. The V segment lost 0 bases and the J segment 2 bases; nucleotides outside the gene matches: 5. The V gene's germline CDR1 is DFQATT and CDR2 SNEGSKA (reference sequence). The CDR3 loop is CSARDPASGAYNEQFF. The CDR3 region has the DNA TGCAGTGCTAGAGATCCGGCTAGCGGGGCCTACAATGAGCAGTTCTTC.

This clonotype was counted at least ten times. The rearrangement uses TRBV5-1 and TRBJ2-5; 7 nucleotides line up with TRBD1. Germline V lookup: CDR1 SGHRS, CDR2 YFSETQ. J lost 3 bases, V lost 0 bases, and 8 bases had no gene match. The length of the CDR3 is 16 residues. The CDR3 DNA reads TGCGCCAGCAGCTTGGGACAGGGTTGGATGGAAGAGACCCAGTACTTC. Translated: CASSLGQGWMEETQYF.

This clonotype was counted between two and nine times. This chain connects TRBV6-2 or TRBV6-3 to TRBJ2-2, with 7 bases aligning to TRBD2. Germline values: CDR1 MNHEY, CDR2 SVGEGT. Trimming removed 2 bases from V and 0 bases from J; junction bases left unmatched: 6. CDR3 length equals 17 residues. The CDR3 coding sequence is TGTGCCAGCAGTTACCCCTTAGCGGGCACGAACACCGGGGAGCTGTTTTTT. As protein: CASSYPLAGTNTGELFF.

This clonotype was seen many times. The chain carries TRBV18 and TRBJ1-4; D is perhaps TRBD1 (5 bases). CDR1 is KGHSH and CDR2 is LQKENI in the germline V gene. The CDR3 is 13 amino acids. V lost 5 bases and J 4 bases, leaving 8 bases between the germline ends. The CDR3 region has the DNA TGTGCCAGCTCAGGGGGAGGTAATGAAAAACTGTTTTTT. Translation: CASSGGGNEKLFF.

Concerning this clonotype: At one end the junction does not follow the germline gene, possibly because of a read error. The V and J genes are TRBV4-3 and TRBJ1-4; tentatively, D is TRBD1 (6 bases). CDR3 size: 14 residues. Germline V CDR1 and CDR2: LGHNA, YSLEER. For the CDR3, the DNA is TGCGCCAGCAGCCAAGGGCAGGGGAATGGAAAACTGTTTTTT. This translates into CASSQGQGNGKLFF.

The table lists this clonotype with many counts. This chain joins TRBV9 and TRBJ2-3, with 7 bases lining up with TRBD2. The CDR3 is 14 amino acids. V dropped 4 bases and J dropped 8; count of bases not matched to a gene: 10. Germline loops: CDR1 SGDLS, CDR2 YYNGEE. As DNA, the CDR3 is TGTGCCAGCAGCCCTCGTCGCGGGGAGGGTACGCAGTATTTT. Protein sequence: CASSPRRGEGTQYF.

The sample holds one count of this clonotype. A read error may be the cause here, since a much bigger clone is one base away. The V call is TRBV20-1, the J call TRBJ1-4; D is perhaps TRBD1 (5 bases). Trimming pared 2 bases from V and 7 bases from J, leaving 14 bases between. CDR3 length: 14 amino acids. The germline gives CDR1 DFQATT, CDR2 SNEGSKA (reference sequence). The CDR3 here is CSARRGGHSEKLFF. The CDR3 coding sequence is TGCAGTGCTAGACGCGGGGGTCATAGTGAAAAACTGTTTTTT.

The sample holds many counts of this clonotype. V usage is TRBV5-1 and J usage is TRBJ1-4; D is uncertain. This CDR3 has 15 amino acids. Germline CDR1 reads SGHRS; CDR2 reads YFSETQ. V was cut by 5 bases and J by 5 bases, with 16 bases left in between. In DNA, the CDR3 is TGCGCCAGCAGAGGCGGTCACACCGACAATGAAAAACTGTTTTTT. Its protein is CASRGGHTDNEKLFF. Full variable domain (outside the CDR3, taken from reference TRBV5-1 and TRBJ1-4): KAGVTQTPRYLIKTRGQQVTLSCSPISGHRSVSWYQQTPGQGLQFLFEYFSETQRNKGNFPGRFSGRQFSNSRSEMNVSTLELGDSALYLCASRGGHTDNEKLFFGSGTQLSVL.

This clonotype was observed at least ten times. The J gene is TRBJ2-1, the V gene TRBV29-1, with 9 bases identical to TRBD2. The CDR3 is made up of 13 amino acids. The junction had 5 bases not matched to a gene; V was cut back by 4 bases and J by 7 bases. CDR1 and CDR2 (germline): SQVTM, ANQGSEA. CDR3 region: CSVVAGGRNEQFF. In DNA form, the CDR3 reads TGCAGCGTTGTGGCGGGAGGGCGAAATGAGCAGTTCTTC.

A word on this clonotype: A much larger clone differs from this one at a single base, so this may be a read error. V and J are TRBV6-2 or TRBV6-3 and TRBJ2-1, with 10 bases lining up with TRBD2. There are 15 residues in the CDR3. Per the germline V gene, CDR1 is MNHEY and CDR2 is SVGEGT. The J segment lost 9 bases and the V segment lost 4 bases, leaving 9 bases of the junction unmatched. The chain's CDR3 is CASSWSSGRALEQFF. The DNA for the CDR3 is TGTGCCAGCAGTTGGTCGAGCGGGAGGGCCCTTGAGCAGTTCTTC.

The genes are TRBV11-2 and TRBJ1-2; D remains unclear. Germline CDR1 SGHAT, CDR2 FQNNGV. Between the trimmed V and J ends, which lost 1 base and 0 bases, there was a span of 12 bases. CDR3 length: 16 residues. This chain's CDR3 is CASSLAFSQANYGYTF. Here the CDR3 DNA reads TGTGCCAGCAGCTTAGCCTTCTCCCAGGCTAACTATGGCTACACCTTC.

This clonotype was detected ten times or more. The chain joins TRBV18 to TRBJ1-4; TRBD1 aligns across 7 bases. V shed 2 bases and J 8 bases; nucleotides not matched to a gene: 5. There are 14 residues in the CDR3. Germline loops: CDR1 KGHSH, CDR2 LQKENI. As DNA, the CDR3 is TGTGCCAGCTCACCAACGGACAGGCCCGAAAAACTGTTTTTT. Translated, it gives CASSPTDRPEKLFF.

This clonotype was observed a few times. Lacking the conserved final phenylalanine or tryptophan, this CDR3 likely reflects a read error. In DNA, the CDR3 is TGCGCCAGCAGCCAAGGAAGGAGACAGGGCTGGGAGCAGTACTAC. Its translation is CASSQGRRQGWEQYY. V gene TRBV4-3 combines with J gene TRBJ2-7; 7 bases line up with TRBD1. Germline V gene sequence: CDR1 LGHNA, CDR2 YSLEER. This CDR3 contains 15 residues. Germline trimming cut 1 base from V and 7 bases from J; bases unmatched to any gene: 10.

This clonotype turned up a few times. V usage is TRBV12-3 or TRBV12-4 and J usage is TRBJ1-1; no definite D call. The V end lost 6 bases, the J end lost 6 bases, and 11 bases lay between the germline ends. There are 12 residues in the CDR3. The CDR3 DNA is TGTGCCAGCAGGAACAGTCTCCCTGAAGCTTTCTTT. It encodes CASRNSLPEAFF.

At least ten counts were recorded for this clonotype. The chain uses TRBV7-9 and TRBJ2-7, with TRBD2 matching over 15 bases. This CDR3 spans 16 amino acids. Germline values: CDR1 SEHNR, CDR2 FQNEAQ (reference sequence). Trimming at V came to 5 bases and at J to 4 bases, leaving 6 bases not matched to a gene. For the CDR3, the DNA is TGTGCCAGCAGCCGGACTAGCGGGAGGGCCGGATACGAGCAGTACTTC. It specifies CASSRTSGRAGYEQYF.